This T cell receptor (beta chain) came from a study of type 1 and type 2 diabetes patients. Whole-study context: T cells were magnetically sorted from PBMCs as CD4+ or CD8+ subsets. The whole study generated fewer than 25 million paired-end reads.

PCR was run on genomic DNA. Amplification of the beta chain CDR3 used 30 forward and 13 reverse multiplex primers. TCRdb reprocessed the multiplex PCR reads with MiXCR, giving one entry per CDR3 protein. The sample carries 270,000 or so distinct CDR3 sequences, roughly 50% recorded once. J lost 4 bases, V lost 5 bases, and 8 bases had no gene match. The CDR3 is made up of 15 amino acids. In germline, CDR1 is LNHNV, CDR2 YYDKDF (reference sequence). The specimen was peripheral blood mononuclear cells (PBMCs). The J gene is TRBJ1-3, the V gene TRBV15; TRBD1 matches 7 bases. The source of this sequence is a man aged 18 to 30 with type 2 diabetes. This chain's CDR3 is CATSPGGTPGNTIYF. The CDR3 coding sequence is TGTGCCACCAGCCCAGGGGGAACACCGGGAAACACCATATATTTT.